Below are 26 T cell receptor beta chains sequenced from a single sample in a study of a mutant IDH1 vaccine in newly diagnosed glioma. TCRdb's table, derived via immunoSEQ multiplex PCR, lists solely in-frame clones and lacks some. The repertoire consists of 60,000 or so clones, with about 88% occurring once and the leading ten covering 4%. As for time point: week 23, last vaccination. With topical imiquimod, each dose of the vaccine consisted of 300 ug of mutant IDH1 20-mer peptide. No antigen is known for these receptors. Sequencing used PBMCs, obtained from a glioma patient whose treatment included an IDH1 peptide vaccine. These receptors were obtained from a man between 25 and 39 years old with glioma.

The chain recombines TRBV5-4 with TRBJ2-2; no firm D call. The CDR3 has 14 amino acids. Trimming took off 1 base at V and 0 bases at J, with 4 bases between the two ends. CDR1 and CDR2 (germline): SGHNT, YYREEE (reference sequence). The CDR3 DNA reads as TGTGCCAGCAGCTTGACAGCGAACACCGGGGAGCTGTTTTTT. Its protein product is CASSLTANTGELFF.

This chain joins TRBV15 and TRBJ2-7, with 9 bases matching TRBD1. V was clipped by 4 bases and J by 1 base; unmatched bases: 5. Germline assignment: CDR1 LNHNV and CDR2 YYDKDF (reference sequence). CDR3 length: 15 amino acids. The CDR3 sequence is CATSKDRGLSYEQYF. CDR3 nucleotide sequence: TGTGCCACCAGCAAGGACAGGGGCCTATCCTACGAGCAGTACTTC.

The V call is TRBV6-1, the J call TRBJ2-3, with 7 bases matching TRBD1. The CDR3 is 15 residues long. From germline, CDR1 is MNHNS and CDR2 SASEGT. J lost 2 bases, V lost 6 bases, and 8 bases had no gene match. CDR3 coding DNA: TGTGCCAGCAGGGGCCTGACAGGGTTCACAGATACGCAGTATTTT. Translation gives CASRGLTGFTDTQYF.

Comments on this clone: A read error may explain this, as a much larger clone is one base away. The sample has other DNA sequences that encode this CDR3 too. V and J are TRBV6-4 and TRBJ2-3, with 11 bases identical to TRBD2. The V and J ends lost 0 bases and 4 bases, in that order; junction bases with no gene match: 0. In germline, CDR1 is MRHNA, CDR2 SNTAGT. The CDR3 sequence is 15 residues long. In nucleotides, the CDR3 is TGTGCCAGCAGTGACTCTAGCGGGGGGGCAGATACGCAGTATTTT. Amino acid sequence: CASSDSSGGADTQYF.

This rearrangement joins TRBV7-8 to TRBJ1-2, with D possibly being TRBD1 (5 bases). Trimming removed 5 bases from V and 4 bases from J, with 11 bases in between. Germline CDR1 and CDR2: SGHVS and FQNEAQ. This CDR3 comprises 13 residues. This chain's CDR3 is CASSTPGVYGYTF. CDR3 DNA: TGTGCCAGCAGCACCCCGGGGGTCTATGGCTACACCTTC.

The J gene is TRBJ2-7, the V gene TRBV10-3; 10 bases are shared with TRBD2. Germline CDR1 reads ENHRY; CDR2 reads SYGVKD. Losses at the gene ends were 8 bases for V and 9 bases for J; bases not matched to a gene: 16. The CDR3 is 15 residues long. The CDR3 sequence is CAISSSGGSQGAQYF. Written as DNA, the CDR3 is TGTGCCATCTCCTCTAGCGGGGGATCCCAGGGGGCGCAGTACTTC.

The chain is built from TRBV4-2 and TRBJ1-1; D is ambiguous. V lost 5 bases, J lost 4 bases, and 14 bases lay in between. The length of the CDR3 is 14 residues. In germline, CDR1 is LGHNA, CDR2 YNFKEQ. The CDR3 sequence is CASSTFGGFTEAFF. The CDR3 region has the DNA TGTGCCAGCAGCACCTTCGGAGGGTTCACTGAAGCTTTCTTT.

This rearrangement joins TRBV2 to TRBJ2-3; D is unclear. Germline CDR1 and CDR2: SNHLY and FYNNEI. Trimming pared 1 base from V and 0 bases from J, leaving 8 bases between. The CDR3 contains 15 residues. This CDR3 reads CASSEGRHSTDTQYF. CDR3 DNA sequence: TGTGCCAGCAGTGAAGGTCGGCACAGCACAGATACGCAGTATTTT.

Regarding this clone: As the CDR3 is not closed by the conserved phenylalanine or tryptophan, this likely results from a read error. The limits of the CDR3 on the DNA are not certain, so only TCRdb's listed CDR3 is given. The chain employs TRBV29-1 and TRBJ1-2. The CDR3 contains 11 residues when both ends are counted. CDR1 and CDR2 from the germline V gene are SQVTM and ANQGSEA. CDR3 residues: CSVERNQGVGL.

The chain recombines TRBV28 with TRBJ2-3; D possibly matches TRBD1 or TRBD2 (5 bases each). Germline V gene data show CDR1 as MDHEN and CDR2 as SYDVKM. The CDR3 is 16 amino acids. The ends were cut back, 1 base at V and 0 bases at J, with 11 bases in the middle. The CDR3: CASSLLGDTSTDTQYF. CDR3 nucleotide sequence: TGTGCCAGCAGTTTATTGGGGGATACTAGCACAGATACGCAGTATTTT.

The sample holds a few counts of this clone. The CDR3 region has the DNA TGTGCCAGCAGCCATGACAGAGACTACGAGCAGTACTTC. Translating gives CASSHDRDYEQYF. V is TRBV7-2 and J is TRBJ2-7, with a tentative D call TRBD1 (5 bases). V gave up 5 bases and J gave up 3 bases, with 11 bases separating them. The CDR3 totals 13 residues. The V gene's germline CDR1 is SGHTA and CDR2 FQGNSA.

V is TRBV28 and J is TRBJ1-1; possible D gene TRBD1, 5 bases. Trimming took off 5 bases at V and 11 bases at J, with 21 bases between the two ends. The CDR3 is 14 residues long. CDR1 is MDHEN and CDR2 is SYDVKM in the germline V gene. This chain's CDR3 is CASSPGGTAGEAFF. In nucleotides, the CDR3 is TGTGCCAGCAGTCCCGGTGGGACGGCCGGGGAGGCTTTCTTT.

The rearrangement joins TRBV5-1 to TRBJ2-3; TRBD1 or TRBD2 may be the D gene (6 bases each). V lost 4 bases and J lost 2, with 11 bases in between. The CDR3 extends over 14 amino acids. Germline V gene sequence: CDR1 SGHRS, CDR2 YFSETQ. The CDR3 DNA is TGCGCCAGCAGCGGAGGGGGATACACAGATACGCAGTATTTT. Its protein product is CASSGGGYTDTQYF.

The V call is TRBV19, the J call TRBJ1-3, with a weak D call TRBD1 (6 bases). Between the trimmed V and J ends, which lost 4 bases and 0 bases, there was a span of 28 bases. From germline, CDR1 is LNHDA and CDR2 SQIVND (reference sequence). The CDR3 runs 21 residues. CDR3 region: CASSRRAGVPDFTYSGNTIYF. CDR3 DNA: TGTGCCAGTAGTAGGCGCGCAGGGGTCCCGGATTTTACTTACTCTGGAAACACCATATATTTT. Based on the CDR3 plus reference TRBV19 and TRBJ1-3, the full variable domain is DGGITQSPKYLFRKEGQNVTLSCEQNLNHDAMYWYRQDPGQGLRLIYYSQIVNDFQKGDIAEGYSVSREKKESFPLTVTSAQKNPTAFYLCASSRRAGVPDFTYSGNTIYFGEGSWLTVV.

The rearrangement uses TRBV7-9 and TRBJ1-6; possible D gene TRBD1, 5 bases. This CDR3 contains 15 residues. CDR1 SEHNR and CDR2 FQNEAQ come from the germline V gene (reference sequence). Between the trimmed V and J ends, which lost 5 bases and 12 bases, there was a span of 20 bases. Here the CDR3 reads CASSPSGTAREPLHF. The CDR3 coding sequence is TGTGCCAGCAGCCCCTCCGGGACCGCTCGAGAACCCCTCCACTTT.

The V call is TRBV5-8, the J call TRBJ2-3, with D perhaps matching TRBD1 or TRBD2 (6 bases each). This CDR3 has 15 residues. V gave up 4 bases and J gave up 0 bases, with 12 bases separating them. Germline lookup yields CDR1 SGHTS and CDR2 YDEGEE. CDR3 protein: CASSKEGGSTDTQYF. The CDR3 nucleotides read TGTGCCAGCAGCAAGGAGGGGGGAAGCACAGATACGCAGTATTTT. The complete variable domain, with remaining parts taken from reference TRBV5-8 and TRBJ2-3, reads EAGVTQSPTHLIKTRGQQATLRCSPISGHTSVYWYQQALGLGLQFLLWYDEGEERNRGNFPPRFSGRQFPNYSSELNVNALELEDSALYLCASSKEGGSTDTQYFGPGTRLTVL.

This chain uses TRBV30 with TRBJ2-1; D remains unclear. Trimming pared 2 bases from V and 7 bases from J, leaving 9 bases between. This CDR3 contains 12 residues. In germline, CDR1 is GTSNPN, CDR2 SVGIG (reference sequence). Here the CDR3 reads CAWSPILNEQFF. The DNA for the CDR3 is TGTGCCTGGAGTCCAATTCTGAATGAGCAGTTCTTC.

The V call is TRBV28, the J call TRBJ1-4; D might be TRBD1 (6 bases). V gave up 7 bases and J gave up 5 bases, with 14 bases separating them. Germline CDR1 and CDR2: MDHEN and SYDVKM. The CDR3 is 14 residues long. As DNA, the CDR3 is TGTGCCAGCAAGGGAGGACAGATAAATGAAAAACTGTTTTTT. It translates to CASKGGQINEKLFF.

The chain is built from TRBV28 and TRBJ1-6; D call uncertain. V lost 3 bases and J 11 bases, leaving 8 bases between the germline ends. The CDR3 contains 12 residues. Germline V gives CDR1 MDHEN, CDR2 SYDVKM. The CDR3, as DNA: TGTGCCAGCAGTTTTTTGGTGGCACCCCTCCACTTT. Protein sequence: CASSFLVAPLHF.

CDR3 bases: TGTGCCAGCAGTTACTCGACTTGGGGGTCAAATGAGCAGTTCTTC. It is translated as CASSYSTWGSNEQFF. The gene calls are TRBV6-6 and TRBJ2-1; either TRBD1 or TRBD2 may fit D (5 bases each). From germline, CDR1 is MNHNY and CDR2 SVGAGI (reference sequence). The CDR3 length is 15 residues. Trimming left V 0 bases short and J 7 bases short, with 13 bases between.

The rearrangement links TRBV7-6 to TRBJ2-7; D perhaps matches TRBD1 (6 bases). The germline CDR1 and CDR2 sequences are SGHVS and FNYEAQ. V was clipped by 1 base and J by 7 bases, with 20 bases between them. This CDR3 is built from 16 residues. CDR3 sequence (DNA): TGTGCCAGCAGCTTAGGTCGGGTTCCAGGGGCGGAGGAGCAGTACTTC. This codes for CASSLGRVPGAEEQYF.

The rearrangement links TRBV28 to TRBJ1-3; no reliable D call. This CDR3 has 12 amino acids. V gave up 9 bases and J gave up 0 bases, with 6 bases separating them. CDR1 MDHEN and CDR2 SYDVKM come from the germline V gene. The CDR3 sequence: CASLGSGNTIYF. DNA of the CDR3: TGTGCCAGTTTAGGCTCTGGAAACACCATATATTTT. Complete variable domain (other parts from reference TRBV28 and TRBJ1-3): DVKVTQSSRYLVKRTGEKVFLECVQDMDHENMFWYRQDPGLGLRLIYFSYDVKMKEKGDIPEGYSVSREKKERFSLILESASTNQTSMYLCASLGSGNTIYFGEGSWLTVV.

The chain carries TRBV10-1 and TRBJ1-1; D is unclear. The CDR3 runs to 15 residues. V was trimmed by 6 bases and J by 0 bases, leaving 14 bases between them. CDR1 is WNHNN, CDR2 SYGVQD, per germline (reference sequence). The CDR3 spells CASSPTGPMNTEAFF. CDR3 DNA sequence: TGCGCCAGCAGCCCGACCGGACCAATGAACACTGAAGCTTTCTTT.

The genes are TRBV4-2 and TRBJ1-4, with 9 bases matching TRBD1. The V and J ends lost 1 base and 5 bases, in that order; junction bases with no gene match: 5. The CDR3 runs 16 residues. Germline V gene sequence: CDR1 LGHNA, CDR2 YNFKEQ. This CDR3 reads CASSQVLGTGNEKLFF. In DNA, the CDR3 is TGTGCCAGCAGCCAAGTCCTGGGGACAGGGAATGAAAAACTGTTTTTT.

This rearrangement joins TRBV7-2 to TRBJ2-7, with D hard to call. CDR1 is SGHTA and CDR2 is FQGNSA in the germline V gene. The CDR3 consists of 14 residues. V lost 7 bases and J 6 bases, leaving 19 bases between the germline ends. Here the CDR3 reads CASTQSSIGSEQYF. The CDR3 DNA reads TGTGCCAGCACCCAATCCTCGATCGGGTCCGAGCAGTACTTC.

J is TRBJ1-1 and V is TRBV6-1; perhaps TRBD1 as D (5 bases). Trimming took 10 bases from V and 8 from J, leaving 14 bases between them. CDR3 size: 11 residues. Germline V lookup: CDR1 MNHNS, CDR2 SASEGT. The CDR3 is CATSPRGEAFF. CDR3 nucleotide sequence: TGTGCCACCTCTCCCCGGGGGGAAGCTTTCTTT.